These T cell receptor beta chains were read from a single sample in a study of blood T cell repertoires in COVID-19. Clones were sequenced by immunoSEQ multiplex PCR, and TCRdb holds only the in-frame ones, with some missing. The data show a few hundred thousand clones, about 88% seen once. Sequencing was carried out using peripheral blood. The receptor set was obtained from an older woman with COVID-19, enrolled during active disease. CDR3s leave out the opening cysteine and the closing phenylalanine or tryptophan.

cdr3_aa j_call v_call
AWSKQGRNEQF TRBJ2-1 TRBV30
ASSPLSGSQGTGELF TRBJ2-2 TRBV18
ASSQDPNGVTYNEQF TRBJ2-1 TRBV3-1/TRBV3-2
ASSLGTDRIFSAGYT TRBJ1-2 TRBV5-1
ASSSDTSSYNEQF TRBJ2-1 TRBV3-1/TRBV3-2
ASSQGAGAGQPQH TRBJ1-5 TRBV4-2
ASSVDHGAGASYEQY TRBJ2-7 TRBV9
ASSLEDRGLNEQF TRBJ2-1 TRBV5-1
ATSRPGPLNQPQH TRBJ1-5 TRBV15
ASSKGTNYKGGETQY TRBJ2-5 TRBV21-1
ASSPMIAGGPGETQY TRBJ2-5 TRBV4-2
ASSPGLADSSYEQY TRBJ2-7 TRBV4-3
ASSYEGQGLYTGELF TRBJ2-2 TRBV28
ASSLDLVSSYEQY TRBJ2-7 TRBV5-1
ASSVASGRADTQY TRBJ2-3 TRBV9
ASSITGLSNQPQH TRBJ1-5 TRBV5-1
ASTSFRVPTDTQY TRBJ2-3 TRBV28
ASSQDLGNTGELF TRBJ2-2 TRBV3-1/TRBV3-2
ASSYPSTASNQPQH TRBJ1-5 TRBV6-2/TRBV6-3
ASSYSKGGARGLNTEAF TRBJ1-1 TRBV6-2/TRBV6-3
ASSSHTEAF TRBJ1-1 TRBV11-1
ASSHHGGNQPQH TRBJ1-5 TRBV3-1/TRBV3-2
ASSAGGDTWYYGYT TRBJ1-2 TRBV27
ASSLIAGGTEETQY TRBJ2-5 TRBV7-6
ASSLETSGRTDTQY TRBJ2-3 TRBV5-1
ASSQAGGAHYGYT TRBJ1-2 TRBV3-1/TRBV3-2
ASRIRRGDRGPGEKLF TRBJ1-4 TRBV2
ASSPTGLAGGNEQF TRBJ2-1 TRBV7-7
ASSLTAGGPGEQY TRBJ2-7 TRBV5-6
ASSFLGLADSTYNEQF TRBJ2-1 TRBV28